This T cell receptor (beta chain) came from a study of T cells in Graves' hyperthyroidism and ophthalmopathy. The study excluded patients with uncontrolled infection, other autoimmune disease, pregnancy or lactation. Whole-study findings and limits: Most thyroid clonotypes expanded above 0.001 were also detected in blood.

This clonotype was recorded many times. Antigen: not known. Amplification of TCR beta CDR3 regions was performed using RNA transcripts as template. A first-round RT-PCR of the TCR CDR3 used the HTBI primer set. MiXCR was run by TCRdb on the multiplex PCR reads, yielding one entry per CDR3 protein. The sample holds around 500,000 distinct CDR3 sequences; 12% to 15% are singletons and the top ten take around 13%. Germline CDR1 is LGHDT and CDR2 is YNNKEL (reference sequence). Losses at the gene ends were 7 bases for V and 4 bases for J; bases not matched to a gene: 4. CDR3 length equals 13 residues. Material for sequencing was blood. The receptor was derived from a woman aged 35 to 49 with Graves' hyperthyroidism. The chain links TRBV3-1 to TRBJ2-1; 7 positions match TRBD1. CDR3 in amino acids: CASTWGQYNEQFF. The CDR3 DNA reads as TGTGCCAGCACCTGGGGACAGTACAATGAGCAGTTCTTC.